This record concerns one T cell receptor (beta chain) sequence. This clone was seen just once. Its antigen is unknown. No clone much larger than this one lies a single base away; base qualities are absent. CDR1 SNHLY and CDR2 FYNNEI were looked up in the germline V gene. V is shortened by 2 bases, J by 5 bases, and the region joining them spans 12 bases. The CDR3 starts with the cysteine, ends with the phenylalanine, and has 14 residues. The entry retains the CDR3 DNA only, 42 bases that are in frame from base 1. These data are taken from a study of T cell changes during pregnancy in multiple sclerosis (dated by TCRdb to between 2017 and 2020). For context, the study as a whole: The study examined how the T cell repertoire changed over the course of pregnancy in women with multiple sclerosis.

Receptor libraries were prepared by the immunoSEQ multiplex PCR assay. TCRdb limited this immuneACCESS table to in-frame rearrangements with V and J called. A share of clones is missing; checked studies link under half to unresolved V genes, and the rest is unexplained. This sample lists tens of thousands of clones; more than 85% were detected once. Together, the top ten hold just under 0.5% of the sample. This TCR derives from a female donor in good health, enrolled as a control in a pregnancy study. The sequence joins TRBV2 to TRBJ1-1; TRBD1 is a possible D gene, resting on 5 matching bases. The material was CD4+ T cells from peripheral blood mononuclear cells, obtained in the second trimester of pregnancy. The DNA sequence is TGTGCCAGCAGTGAATTAGTGGGGCCTACTGAAGCTTTCTTT. Protein translation: CASSELVGPTEAFF.